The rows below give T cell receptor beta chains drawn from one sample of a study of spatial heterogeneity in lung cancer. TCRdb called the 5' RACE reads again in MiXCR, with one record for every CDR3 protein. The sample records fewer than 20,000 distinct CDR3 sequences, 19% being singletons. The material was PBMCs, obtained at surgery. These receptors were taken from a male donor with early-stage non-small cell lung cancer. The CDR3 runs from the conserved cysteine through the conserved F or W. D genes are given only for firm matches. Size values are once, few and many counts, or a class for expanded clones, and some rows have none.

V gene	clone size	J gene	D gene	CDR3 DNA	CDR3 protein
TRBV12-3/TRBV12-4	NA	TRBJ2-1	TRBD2	TGTGCCAGTCGCCGGGGGGACAATGAGCAGTTCTTC	CASRRGDNEQFF
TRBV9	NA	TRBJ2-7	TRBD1	TGTGCCAGCAGCGCAGGACAGGGTACGGACCCATCCTACGAGCAGTACTTC	CASSAGQGTDPSYEQYF
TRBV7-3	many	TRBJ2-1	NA	TGTGCCAGCAGCTTAGTGCGGGACAGCTCCTACAATGAGCAGTTCTTC	CASSLVRDSSYNEQFF
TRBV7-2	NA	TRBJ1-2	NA	TGTGCCAGCAGCTTAAGCGAGGGGTATGGCTACACCTTC	CASSLSEGYGYTF
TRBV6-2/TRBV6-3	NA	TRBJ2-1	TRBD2	TGTGCCAGCGGGGCTCTAGCGGTAAGCAATGAGCAGTTCTTC	CASGALAVSNEQFF
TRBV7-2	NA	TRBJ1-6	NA	TGTGCCAGCAGCTTGACAGGATGGGCCCTCCACTTT	CASSLTGWALHF
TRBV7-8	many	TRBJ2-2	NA	TGTGCCAGCAGCTCCCTAGGACTTGCCCCCGGGGAGCTGTTTTTT	CASSSLGLAPGELFF
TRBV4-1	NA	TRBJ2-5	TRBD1	TGCGCCAGCAGCCAAGATCCGGGCACAGGGGGTTATGAGACCCAGTACTTC	CASSQDPGTGGYETQYF
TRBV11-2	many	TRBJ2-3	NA	TGTGCCAGCAGCCGCTGGACTTCGCCTAGCACAGATACGCAGTATTTT	CASSRWTSPSTDTQYF
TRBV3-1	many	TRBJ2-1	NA	TGTGCCAGCAGCCAAGGTACACCTCTAAATGAGCAGTTCTTC	CASSQGTPLNEQFF
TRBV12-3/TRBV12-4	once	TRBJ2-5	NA	TGTGCCAGCAGTTTCCGACAGGCGGAGACCCAGTACTTC	CASSFRQAETQYF
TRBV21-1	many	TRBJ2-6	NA	TGTGCCAGCAGGGACAGAGGTCTCTCCGGGGCCAACGTCCTGACTTTC	CASRDRGLSGANVLTF
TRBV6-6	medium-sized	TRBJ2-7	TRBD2	TGTGCCAGCAGTGGCCGTCAGCCGGGGGGCTACGAGCAGTACTTC	CASSGRQPGGYEQYF
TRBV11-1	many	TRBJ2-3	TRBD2	TGTGCCAGCAGTTACGGGACTAGCGACACAGATACGCAGTATTTT	CASSYGTSDTDTQYF
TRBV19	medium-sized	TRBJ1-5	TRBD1	TGTGCCACGACCGGGACAGTAAATCAGCCCCAGCATTTT	CATTGTVNQPQHF
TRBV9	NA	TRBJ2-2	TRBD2	TGTGCCAGCAGCGCCCTGGGAGCGGGGGGCGGCACCGGGGAGCTGTTTTTT	CASSALGAGGGTGELFF
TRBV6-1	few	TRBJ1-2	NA	TGTGCCAGCAGTGAAGCCCGTCCTGTTTCCGGCTACACCTTC	CASSEARPVSGYTF
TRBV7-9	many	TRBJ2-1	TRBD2	TGTGCCAGCAGCCCGAAGAGACTAGCGGGAGGGGGAAATGAGCAGTTCTTC	CASSPKRLAGGGNEQFF
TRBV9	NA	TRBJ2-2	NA	TGTGCCAGCAGCGTAGCAGGGGGGTTTTCGAACACCGGGGAGCTGTTTTTT	CASSVAGGFSNTGELFF
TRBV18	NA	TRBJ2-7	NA	TGTGCCAGCTCACCACAGGGCCCGGGACGAGGAAGCTACGAGCAGTACTTC	CASSPQGPGRGSYEQYF
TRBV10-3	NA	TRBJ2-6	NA	TGTGCCATCAGTGAGATCACTGGGGCCAACGTCCTGACTTTC	CAISEITGANVLTF
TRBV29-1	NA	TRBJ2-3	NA	TGCAGCGTTGGGCAGGGGTCGCTAACCACAGATACGCAGTATTTT	CSVGQGSLTTDTQYF
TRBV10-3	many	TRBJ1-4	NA	TGTGCCATCAGCCGGGATCAAGCAACTAATGAAAAACTGTTTTTT	CAISRDQATNEKLFF
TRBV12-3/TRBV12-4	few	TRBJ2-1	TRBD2	TGTGCCAGCAGTCCCCTAGCGGGGGGACATGAGCAGTTCTTC	CASSPLAGGHEQFF
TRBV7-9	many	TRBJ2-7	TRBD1	TGTGCCAGCAGTCATTCCGGGACAGGGGTCCACGAGCAGTACTTC	CASSHSGTGVHEQYF
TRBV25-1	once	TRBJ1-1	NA	TGTGCCAGCAGTGGGATCGTTAGCACTGAAGCTTTCTTT	CASSGIVSTEAFF
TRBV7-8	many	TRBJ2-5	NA	TGTGCCAGCAGCTTACCCTTGGGGGTGATGGGGTACCAAGAGACCCAGTACTTC	CASSLPLGVMGYQETQYF
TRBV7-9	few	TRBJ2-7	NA	TGTGCCAGCAGTTCGGGACACTCCTACGAGCAGTACTTC	CASSSGHSYEQYF
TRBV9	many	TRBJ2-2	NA	TGTGCCAGCAGCGTAGTAGGGCAGGCTGGCGGGGAGCTGTTTTTT	CASSVVGQAGGELFF
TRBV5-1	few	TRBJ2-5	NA	TGCGCCAGCAGCGCAGGGAGTCAAGAGACCCAGTACTTC	CASSAGSQETQYF
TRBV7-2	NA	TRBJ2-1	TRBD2	TGTGCCAGCAGCTTAGCGCCTAGCGGGGGGGCTGATGAGCAGTTCTTC	CASSLAPSGGADEQFF
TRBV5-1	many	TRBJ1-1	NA	TGCGCCAGCAGCCCCGGGACGGCTTTGGGGACTGAAGCTTTCTTT	CASSPGTALGTEAFF
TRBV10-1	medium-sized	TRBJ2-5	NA	TGCGCCAGCAGTGATCCAACAGGCGGCCAAGAGACCCAGTACTTC	CASSDPTGGQETQYF
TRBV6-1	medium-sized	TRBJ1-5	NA	TGTGCCAGCAGTGAGGCAGGGCAGGGTCAGCCCCAGCATTTT	CASSEAGQGQPQHF
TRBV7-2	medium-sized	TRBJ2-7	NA	TGTGCCAGCAGCTTCGGCCTATTCTACGAGCAGTACTTC	CASSFGLFYEQYF
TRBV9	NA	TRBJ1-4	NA	TGTGCCAGCAGCGTAAATGCGAATAATGAAAAACTGTTTTTT	CASSVNANNEKLFF